These T cell receptor beta chains were read from a single sample in a study of cytomegalovirus exposure and HLA in healthy donors. Data came from immunoSEQ multiplex PCR; TCRdb stores just in-frame clones and leaves some out. The profile shows 120,000 or so clones, about 78% of them singletons. Sequencing was done on a sample of PBMCs. The source is a man aged 30 to 39 in good health and CMV-seronegative. The CDR3 runs from the conserved cysteine through the conserved F or W. The D gene is left open where the match is weak. The size of a clone is reported for some rows only, either as once, few or many, or as a class for expanded clones.

cdr3_aa: CASNPGSYEQYF
clone_size: few
d_call: -
j_call: TRBJ2-7
v_call: TRBV10-3

cdr3_aa: CAWSVRDRGVSNQPQHF
clone_size: -
d_call: TRBD1
j_call: TRBJ1-5
v_call: TRBV30

cdr3_aa: CASSLINTGGELFF
clone_size: -
d_call: -
j_call: TRBJ2-2
v_call: TRBV7-9

cdr3_aa: CASSFDRTGQTYYQPQHF
clone_size: -
d_call: TRBD1
j_call: TRBJ1-5
v_call: TRBV28

cdr3_aa: CASSLDRETEAFF
clone_size: -
d_call: TRBD1
j_call: TRBJ1-1
v_call: TRBV6-6

cdr3_aa: CASSQHSGKTEAFF
clone_size: -
d_call: -
j_call: TRBJ1-1
v_call: TRBV4-1

cdr3_aa: CASSRQVNTEAFF
clone_size: -
d_call: -
j_call: TRBJ1-1
v_call: TRBV7-3

cdr3_aa: CASSYDGTGYMREQYF
clone_size: -
d_call: TRBD1
j_call: TRBJ2-7
v_call: TRBV6-6

cdr3_aa: CASSLRTWRTTNEKLFF
clone_size: few
d_call: -
j_call: TRBJ1-4
v_call: TRBV28

cdr3_aa: CASSQDPGIVYDEQFF
clone_size: -
d_call: -
j_call: TRBJ2-1
v_call: TRBV4-3